The T cell receptor (beta chain) under discussion was sequenced for a study of early T cells in non-severe SARS-CoV-2 infection (dated by TCRdb to 2020 to 2022). About the full investigation: Because TCR sequencing was done on bulk RNA from unsorted whole blood, the alpha and beta chains could not be paired.

As regards this clonotype: Its antigen is unknown. No base quality values were provided; no much bigger clone lies one nucleotide off.

Library method: 5' RACE. Sequenced on a NextSeq 500. Unique molecular identifiers were attached to individual cDNA molecules in the TCR library protocol so that sequencing error and PCR bias could be corrected. Both TCR alpha and beta chains were sequenced, and tight co-correlation was observed between alpha and beta sequence abundances in each sample. On the authors' methods: V gene, J gene and CDR3 annotation of TCR sequences was performed with Decombinator V4. TCRs were defined as expanded if a significant change between any two time points was detected under a Poisson model with p below 0.0001. TCR abundances were normalised to the total number of TCRs sequenced per sample and were expressed as counts per million. TRAV1-2 paired with TRAJ12, TRAJ20 or TRAJ33 defined MAIT TCRs, while TRAV10 paired with TRAJ18 defined iNKT TCRs. VDJdb, accessed 1 November 2021, was searched for CMV, EBV and SARS-CoV-2 annotated TCRs, with TCRs annotated for multiple antigens excluded. The raw public data were reprocessed by TCRdb itself: fastp quality trimming at Q25, MiXCR clonotype calling, in-frame beta chains only. Each record represents a unique CDR3 protein, reported with the most common genes and DNA among its rows. TCRdb's processing, not the study's, gives the V and J calls here. The sample has 45,000 or so distinct CDR3 sequences on record, about a quarter of them singletons. Roughly 4.6% of the sample is taken by the ten largest.

General findings and caveats noted by the study authors: Matching against VDJdb was skewed toward anti-spike CD8 responses, likely underestimated virus-specific expansions, and missed private and CD4 specificities.

This was a case-control study nested in a cohort of healthcare workers in London, UK, who had nasopharyngeal swab PCR tests and blood samples taken every week. Healthcare workers were enrolled in the week of the UK lockdown, from 23 to 31 March 2020, and were followed every week for up to roughly 16 weeks. CDR1 and CDR2 are read off the germline V gene as SGHRS and YFSETQ. A distance of 10 bases separates the germline ends of V and J, which lose 4 bases and 8 bases respectively. The CDR3 covers 12 residues, taking in both the cysteine and the phenylalanine. Solely the CDR3 DNA is kept, with 36 bases framed from the first base.

The chain links TRBV5-1 with TRBJ2-1; possibly the D gene is TRBD1, per 6 matching bases. Sequences were derived from whole blood, sampled at baseline. The TCR sequence derives from an adult who was a healthcare worker with PCR-confirmed SARS-CoV-2 infection or an uninfected control (not recorded which). The CDR3 protein is CASSIQGYEQFF. In nucleotides, the sequence is TGCGCCAGCAGCATACAGGGCTATGAGCAGTTCTTC. With all but the CDR3 taken from the reference TRBV5-1 and TRBJ2-1 genes, the full variable domain is: KAGVTQTPRYLIKTRGQQVTLSCSPISGHRSVSWYQQTPGQGLQFLFEYFSETQRNKGNFPGRFSGRQFSNSRSEMNVSTLELGDSALYLCASSIQGYEQFFGPGTRLTVL.